These 15 T cell receptor beta chains were sequenced from one sample in a study of OX40 agonist ivuxolimab in advanced cancers. Some clones are missing from TCRdb's copy, which holds only in-frame ones; the method was immunoSEQ multiplex PCR. Here the sample spans tens of thousands of clones, around nine tenths being singletons. Sequences were derived from CD4+ or CD8+ T cells sorted from blood, sampled in a trial of the OX40 agonist ivuxolimab. The receptors come from an adult with an advanced solid tumor such as melanoma, head and neck, liver or kidney cancer.

This sequence joins TRBV29-1 and TRBJ1-2; 8 bases agree with TRBD1. Germline V gene data show CDR1 as SQVTM and CDR2 as ANQGSEA. The CDR3 runs to 13 residues. The ends lost 1 base at V and 9 bases at J; junction bases unmatched: 7. This CDR3 reads CSVEGRTGNSYTF. The CDR3 region has the DNA TGCAGCGTTGAAGGGCGGACAGGGAATAGCTACACCTTC.

This chain connects TRBV7-2 to TRBJ1-5; D gene ambiguous. The CDR3 is 14 amino acids. Per germline, CDR1 SGHTA and CDR2 FQGNSA. Between the trimmed V and J ends, which lost 2 bases and 5 bases, there was a span of 10 bases. The CDR3 loop is CASSLSGEHQPQHF. CDR3 bases: TGTGCCAGCAGCTTATCCGGGGAGCATCAGCCCCAGCATTTT.

The chain joins TRBV5-1 to TRBJ2-7; 7 bases are shared with TRBD1. The CDR3 is made up of 13 amino acids. The V gene end was trimmed by 4 bases and the J gene end by 9 bases; junction bases not matched to a gene: 10. Germline CDR1 and CDR2: SGHRS and YFSETQ. CDR3: CASSVGQALGQYF. CDR3 DNA sequence: TGCGCCAGCAGCGTAGGACAGGCTCTGGGGCAGTACTTC.

This clone was recorded only once. The V call is TRBV12-5, the J call TRBJ1-4, with D perhaps matching TRBD1 (6 bases). This CDR3 region has 14 residues. V was cut by 3 bases and J by 4 bases, with 9 bases left in between. CDR1 and CDR2 (germline): LGHNT, FRNRAP. This CDR3 reads CASGLGGDNEKLFF. The CDR3 bases are TGTGCTAGTGGTTTAGGGGGGGATAATGAAAAACTGTTTTTT.

The count of this clone is one. The chain has TRBV7-9 and TRBJ1-6, with D unclear. The V and J ends lost 5 bases and 10 bases respectively, with 15 bases between them. The CDR3 is 14 residues long. Germline-derived CDR1 and CDR2 are SEHNR and FQNEAQ (reference sequence). The CDR3 sequence is CASSQEGIWSPLHF. The CDR3 region has the DNA TGTGCCAGCAGCCAAGAAGGGATTTGGTCACCCCTCCACTTT.

The rearrangement joins TRBV20-1 to TRBJ1-2, with unresolved D. This CDR3 contains 11 residues. From germline, CDR1 is DFQATT and CDR2 SNEGSKA (reference sequence). The germline V and J ends were trimmed by 3 bases and 5 bases, with 7 bases remaining between them. The CDR3: CSASLEYGYTF. Written as DNA, the CDR3 is TGCAGTGCTAGTTTGGAGTATGGCTACACCTTC.

The rearrangement joins TRBV19 to TRBJ2-3; 15 bases map to TRBD2. V lost 6 bases and J lost 1; bases outside the gene matches: 5. This CDR3 is 17 amino acids long. Germline V gene data show CDR1 as LNHDA and CDR2 as SQIVND (reference sequence). The CDR3 is CASRGLAGGERTDTQYF. The DNA for the CDR3 is TGTGCCAGTAGGGGACTAGCGGGGGGTGAACGCACAGATACGCAGTATTTT.

The gene calls are TRBV5-1 and TRBJ2-7; D is ambiguous. The CDR3 has 15 amino acids. Germline CDR1 SGHRS, CDR2 YFSETQ. Trimming stripped 0 bases from V and 9 bases from J, with 19 bases between. DNA for the CDR3: TGCGCCAGCAGCTTGGTCTCCTCCTTTGTTGGTGTGCAGTACTTC. This gives the protein CASSLVSSFVGVQYF.

The rearrangement joins TRBV6-1 to TRBJ1-2; D perhaps matches TRBD1 (6 bases). This CDR3 has 13 residues. Trimming took off 7 bases at V and 0 bases at J, with 9 bases between the two ends. CDR1 is MNHNS, CDR2 SASEGT, per germline. The chain's CDR3 is CASIPGANYGYTF. The CDR3 nucleotides are TGTGCCAGCATCCCAGGGGCTAACTATGGCTACACCTTC.

Points on this clone: Other DNA sequences within the sample encode an identical CDR3. V gene TRBV5-1 combines with J gene TRBJ2-7; unclear D gene. CDR1 is SGHRS and CDR2 is YFSETQ in the germline V gene. This CDR3 is 11 amino acids long. Trimming removed 5 bases from V and 3 bases from J, with 6 bases in between. This chain's CDR3 is CASRASYEQYF. CDR3 DNA: TGCGCCAGCAGGGCAAGCTACGAGCAGTACTTC.

V is TRBV7-2 and J is TRBJ1-1; 7 bases match TRBD1. The CDR3 sequence is 15 residues long. The V segment lost 0 bases and the J segment 8 bases; nucleotides outside the gene matches: 9. Germline CDR1 is SGHTA and CDR2 is FQGNSA. CDR3 sequence: CASSLASGQVREAFF. The CDR3, as DNA: TGTGCCAGCAGCTTAGCATCCGGACAGGTCCGAGAAGCTTTCTTT.

The gene calls are TRBV29-1 and TRBJ2-5, with 7 bases identical to TRBD2. Losses at the gene ends were 6 bases for V and 2 bases for J; bases not matched to a gene: 3. The CDR3 length is 12 residues. The germline V gene encodes CDR1 SQVTM and CDR2 ANQGSEA. The CDR3 DNA reads TGCAGCGTGGGAGGGTTACAAGAGACCCAGTACTTC. Residues: CSVGGLQETQYF.

The chain combines TRBV11-2 with TRBJ2-7, with D unclear. Germline CDR1 reads SGHAT; CDR2 reads FQNNGV. V was cut by 6 bases and J by 0 bases, with 3 bases left in between. The CDR3 has 11 residues. The CDR3 nucleotides read TGTGCCAGCAGATACTCCTACGAGCAGTACTTC. It translates to CASRYSYEQYF. Full variable domain (outside the CDR3, taken from reference TRBV11-2 and TRBJ2-7): EAGVAQSPRYKIIEKRQSVAFWCNPISGHATLYWYQQILGQGPKLLIQFQNNGVVDDSQLPKDRFSAERLKGVDSTLKIQPAKLEDSAVYLCASRYSYEQYFGPGTRLTVT.

This clone turned up a few times. The gene calls are TRBV4-1 and TRBJ1-2, with unresolved D. V lost 0 bases and J 4 bases, leaving 15 bases between the germline ends. Germline V gene lookup returns CDR1 MGHRA and CDR2 YSYEKL. The CDR3 length is 16 residues. The CDR3 loop reads CASSQDSSGWSYGYTF. As DNA, the CDR3 is TGCGCCAGCAGCCAAGATTCGTCAGGATGGAGCTATGGCTACACCTTC.

The rearrangement links TRBV7-2 to TRBJ2-3; 10 nucleotides line up with TRBD1. Germline-derived CDR1 and CDR2 are SGHTA and FQGNSA. With 4 bases clipped from V and 3 bases from J, the junction kept 7 bases outside the gene matches. The length of the CDR3 is 16 residues. CDR3 sequence: CASSSNRDRGTDTQYF. Here the CDR3 DNA reads TGTGCCAGCAGCTCAAACCGGGACAGGGGAACAGATACGCAGTATTTT.